The rows below give T cell receptor beta chains drawn from one sample of a study of a mutant IDH1 vaccine in newly diagnosed glioma. The method was immunoSEQ multiplex PCR; TCRdb's version includes in-frame clones alone and lacks a portion of them. Among roughly 25,000 clones listed, just over 90% were seen once. The material sequenced was PBMCs, taken from a glioma patient treated with radiotherapy, temozolomide or both. The receptor set was obtained from a man in his thirties or forties with glioma. CDR3s include the opening cysteine and the closing phenylalanine or tryptophan. Each record gives: clone size, J gene, D gene, V gene, CDR3 DNA, CDR3 protein. D genes are given only for firm matches. Expanded clones get a size class; other rows say once, few or many, or leave the size out.

.	TRBJ1-1	.	TRBV5-1	TGCGCCAGCAGCTGGGGGGTCGACATGAACACTGAAGCTTTCTTT	CASSWGVDMNTEAFF
.	TRBJ2-7	TRBD2	TRBV6-5	TGTGCCAGCAGACTCTCGACTAGCGGTAGATACGAGCAGTACTTC	CASRLSTSGRYEQYF
.	TRBJ2-7	.	TRBV7-9	TGTGCCAGCAGCTTAGAATCGGGGGACCTCAGCTCCTACGAGCAGTACTTC	CASSLESGDLSSYEQYF
.	TRBJ1-5	.	TRBV6-5	TGTGCCAGCAGTCCCGGGGGGTTGGGGAATCAGCCCCAGCATTTT	CASSPGGLGNQPQHF
few	TRBJ2-1	TRBD2	TRBV11-2	TGTGCCAGCAGCTTGAGCGGGAGGGCCAAAATCGACGAGCAGTTCTTC	CASSLSGRAKIDEQFF
.	TRBJ2-7	.	TRBV6-5	TGTGCCAGCAGTTACATGGTCGGGGGCTCCTACGAGCAGTACTTC	CASSYMVGGSYEQYF
.	TRBJ2-1	.	TRBV6-4	TGTGCCAGCTCCTTTTGGGGCTACAATGAGCAGTTCTTC	CASSFWGYNEQFF
.	TRBJ1-2	.	TRBV2	TGTGCCAGCATCAACAGGGTGGATGGCTACACCTTC	CASINRVDGYTF
.	TRBJ2-7	TRBD1	TRBV5-1	TGCGCCAGCAGCGGAACGACAGGGGGTTACGAGCAGTACTTC	CASSGTTGGYEQYF
.	TRBJ2-3	TRBD1	TRBV5-1	TGCGCCAGCAGCTTGAAGGGACAGGGTAAGGATACGCAGTATTTT	CASSLKGQGKDTQYF
once	TRBJ2-1	.	TRBV21-1	TGTGCCAGCAGCTCATCCTACCGGGACAGGGAACATGAGCAGTTCTTC	CASSSSYRDREHEQFF
.	TRBJ2-7	.	TRBV29-1	TGCAGCGCCTACACTAAAGAAAGTAGCCGTGGAGGCTACGAGCAGTACTTC	CSAYTKESSRGGYEQYF